This T cell receptor (beta chain) was sequenced for a study of T cells after yellow fever vaccination. Turning to the study itself: Each low-cell-number fraction was prepared by means of SMART-Seq v4 Ultra Low Input.

This CDR3 spans 16 amino acids. CDR1 is SGHVS and CDR2 is FQNEAQ in the germline V gene. V was shortened by 5 bases and J by 3 bases, with 16 bases between the two germline ends. TCRdb reprocessed the 5' RACE reads with MiXCR, giving one entry per CDR3 protein. The sample lists hundreds of thousands of distinct CDR3 sequences; approximately 18% were seen once. Whole-study findings and limits: In post-booster samples, most primary-vaccination clones reappeared (about 96% CD4, approximately 91% CD8). The secondary response was weaker, and its peak arrived faster, on day 5 versus 15.

As for this clonotype: Its antigen is as yet unknown.

Sample: PBMCs, taken before the yellow fever booster vaccination. This clonotype was obtained from a man between 18 and 35 years old who received the YFV17D yellow fever vaccine. The chain recombines TRBV7-8 with TRBJ2-2; D tentatively fits TRBD1 or TRBD2 (5 bases each). CDR3 sequence: CASSPRGGVDTGELFF. The CDR3 DNA is TGTGCCAGCAGCCCCCGGGGCGGAGTTGACACCGGGGAGCTGTTTTTT.